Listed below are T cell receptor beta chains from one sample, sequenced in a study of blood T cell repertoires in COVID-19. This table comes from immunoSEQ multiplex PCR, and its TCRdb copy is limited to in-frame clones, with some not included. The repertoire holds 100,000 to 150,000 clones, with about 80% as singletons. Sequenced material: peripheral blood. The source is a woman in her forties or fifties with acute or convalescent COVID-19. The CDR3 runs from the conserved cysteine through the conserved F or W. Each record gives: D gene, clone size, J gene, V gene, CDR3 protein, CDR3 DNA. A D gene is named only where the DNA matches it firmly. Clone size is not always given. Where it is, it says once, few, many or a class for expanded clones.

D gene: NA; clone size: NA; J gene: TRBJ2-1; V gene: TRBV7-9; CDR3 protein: CASSRAPDEQFF; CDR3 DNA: TGTGCCAGCAGCCGAGCCCCCGATGAGCAGTTCTTC
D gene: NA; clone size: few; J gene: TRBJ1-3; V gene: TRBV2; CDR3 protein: CASSDWARYSGNTIYF; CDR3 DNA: TGTGCCAGCAGTGATTGGGCGCGTTACTCTGGAAACACCATATATTTT
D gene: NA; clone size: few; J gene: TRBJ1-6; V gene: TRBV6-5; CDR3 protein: CASSYQMTGYNSPLHF; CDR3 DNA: TGTGCCAGCAGTTACCAAATGACGGGCTATAATTCACCCCTCCACTTT
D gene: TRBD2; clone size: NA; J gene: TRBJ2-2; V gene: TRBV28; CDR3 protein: CASSPASGAGELFF; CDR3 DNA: TGTGCCAGCAGTCCCGCTAGCGGGGCCGGGGAGCTGTTTTTT
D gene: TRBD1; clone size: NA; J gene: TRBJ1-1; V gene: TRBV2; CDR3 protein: CASRVDRARAEAFF; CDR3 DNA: TGTGCCAGCAGAGTAGACAGGGCGAGGGCTGAAGCTTTCTTT
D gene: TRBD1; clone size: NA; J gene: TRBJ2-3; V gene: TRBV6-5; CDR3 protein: CATKGTGTDTQYF; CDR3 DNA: TGTGCCACTAAGGGGACAGGCACAGATACGCAGTATTTT
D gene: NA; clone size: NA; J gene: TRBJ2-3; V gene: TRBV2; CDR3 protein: CASSARTSTDTQYF; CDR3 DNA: TGTGCCAGCAGTGCCCGGACTAGCACAGATACGCAGTATTTT
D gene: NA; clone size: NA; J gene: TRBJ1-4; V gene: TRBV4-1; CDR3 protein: CASSQDTDMRWEKLFF; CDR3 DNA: TGCGCCAGCAGCCAAGATACGGACATGAGATGGGAAAAACTGTTTTTT
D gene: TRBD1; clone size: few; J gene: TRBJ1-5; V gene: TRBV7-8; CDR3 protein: CASSLVSGTGDQPQHF; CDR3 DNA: TGTGCCAGCAGCTTAGTCTCCGGGACAGGGGATCAGCCCCAGCATTTT
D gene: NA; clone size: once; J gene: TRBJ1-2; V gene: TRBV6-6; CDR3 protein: CASTPRDFGYTF; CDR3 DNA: TGTGCCAGCACTCCAAGGGACTTTGGCTACACCTTC
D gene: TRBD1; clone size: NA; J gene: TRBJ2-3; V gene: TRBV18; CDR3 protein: CASSSGTGEDTQYF; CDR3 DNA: TGTGCCAGCTCATCCGGGACAGGGGAAGATACGCAGTATTTT
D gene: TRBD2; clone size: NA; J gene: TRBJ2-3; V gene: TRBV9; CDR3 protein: CASSVLAGNTDTQYF; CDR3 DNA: TGTGCCAGCAGCGTTTTAGCGGGGAACACAGATACGCAGTATTTT
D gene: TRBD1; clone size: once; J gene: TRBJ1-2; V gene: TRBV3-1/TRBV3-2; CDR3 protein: CASSPDRAYGYTF; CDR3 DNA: TGTGCCAGCAGCCCGGACAGGGCCTATGGCTACACCTTC
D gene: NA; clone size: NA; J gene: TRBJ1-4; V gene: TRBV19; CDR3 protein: CASHREEKLFF; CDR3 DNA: TGTGCCAGTCACCGGGAGGAAAAACTGTTTTTT